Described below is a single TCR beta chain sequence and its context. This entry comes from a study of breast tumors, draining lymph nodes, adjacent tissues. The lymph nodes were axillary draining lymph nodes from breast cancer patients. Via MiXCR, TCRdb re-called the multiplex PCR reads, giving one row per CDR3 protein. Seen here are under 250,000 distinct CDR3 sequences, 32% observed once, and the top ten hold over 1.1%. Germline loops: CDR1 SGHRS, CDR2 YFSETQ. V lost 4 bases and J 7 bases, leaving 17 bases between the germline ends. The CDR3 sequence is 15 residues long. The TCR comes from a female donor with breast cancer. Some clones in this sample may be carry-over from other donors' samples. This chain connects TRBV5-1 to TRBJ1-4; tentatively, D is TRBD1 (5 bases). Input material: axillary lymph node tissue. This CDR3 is CASSNPQAGSEKLFF. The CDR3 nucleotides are TGCGCCAGCAGCAATCCACAGGCCGGGAGTGAAAAACTGTTTTTT.